Each of the 7 T cell receptor beta chains below was sequenced from the same sample in a study of response to subunit inactivated influenza vaccine. TCRdb reprocessed the RT-PCR reads via MiXCR and lists one record per CDR3 protein. The repertoire includes about 520,000 distinct CDR3 sequences, roughly 25% of them detected once, and approximately 2% sits in the top ten. This specimen was CD4+ T cells sorted from PBMCs, taken approximately 5 days after vaccination. Receptors originate from a man between 50 and 59 years old who received an inactivated influenza vaccine.

The genes are TRBV7-8 and TRBJ1-5, with D hard to call. This CDR3 spans 16 amino acids. V was cut by 1 base and J by 0 bases, with 10 bases left in between. Looked up from germline, CDR1 is SGHVS and CDR2 is FQNEAQ. As DNA, the CDR3 is TGTGCCAGCAGCTTAGAGAGTCGCTATAGCAATCAGCCCCAGCATTTT. Translation: CASSLESRYSNQPQHF.

The chain employs TRBV6-1 and TRBJ2-2; TRBD1 aligns across 7 bases. V dropped 6 bases and J dropped 4; count of bases not matched to a gene: 5. The germline gives CDR1 MNHNS, CDR2 SASEGT. The CDR3 spans 14 residues. For the CDR3, the DNA is TGTGCCAGCAGCCAGACAGGGTTCACCGGGGAGCTGTTTTTT. This codes for CASSQTGFTGELFF.

There are a few counts of this clonotype. This chain joins TRBV5-1 and TRBJ2-5; D possibly corresponds to TRBD1 (5 bases). Deletions cut 4 bases from V and 4 bases from J, with 11 bases between. Germline V gene sequence: CDR1 SGHRS, CDR2 YFSETQ. The length of the CDR3 is 13 residues. The CDR3 protein is CASSRQSGETQYF. The DNA for the CDR3 is TGCGCCAGCAGCCGACAGTCGGGAGAGACCCAGTACTTC.

The V call is TRBV7-2, the J call TRBJ2-4, with D possibly TRBD1 on 6 matching bases. The V gene lost 1 base and the J gene lost 9 bases, with 16 bases spanning the gap. Germline CDR1 is SGHTA and CDR2 is FQGNSA. This CDR3 region has 15 residues. The DNA for the CDR3 is TGTGCCAGCAGCTTAGTGGGGACAAAGAATAGCATTCAGTACTTC. This gives the protein CASSLVGTKNSIQYF.

The chain recombines TRBV10-3 with TRBJ2-3; 10 nucleotides match TRBD2. The CDR3 has 14 residues. With 10 bases clipped from V and 2 bases from J, the junction kept 6 bases outside the gene matches. CDR1 and CDR2 (germline): ENHRY, SYGVKD. CDR3 in DNA: TGTGCCAGCCGGACTAGCGGAGACACAGATACGCAGTATTTT. Protein: CASRTSGDTDTQYF.

The chain links TRBV9 to TRBJ2-3; 7 nucleotides agree with TRBD1. Germline-derived CDR1 and CDR2 are SGDLS and YYNGEE. V lost 2 bases and J lost 4; bases outside the gene matches: 4. CDR3 length: 14 amino acids. The CDR3 protein is CASSVTGMPDTQYF. The CDR3 nucleotides read TGTGCCAGCAGCGTGACAGGGATGCCAGATACGCAGTATTTT.

The chain links TRBV7-9 to TRBJ2-3, with D unresolved. Trimming cost V 2 bases and J 3 bases, with 9 bases left between them. The germline CDR1 and CDR2 sequences are SEHNR and FQNEAQ (reference sequence). The CDR3 runs 14 residues. In DNA form, the CDR3 reads TGTGCCAGCAGCTTAACTGTTTCGACAGATACGCAGTATTTT. Protein product: CASSLTVSTDTQYF.